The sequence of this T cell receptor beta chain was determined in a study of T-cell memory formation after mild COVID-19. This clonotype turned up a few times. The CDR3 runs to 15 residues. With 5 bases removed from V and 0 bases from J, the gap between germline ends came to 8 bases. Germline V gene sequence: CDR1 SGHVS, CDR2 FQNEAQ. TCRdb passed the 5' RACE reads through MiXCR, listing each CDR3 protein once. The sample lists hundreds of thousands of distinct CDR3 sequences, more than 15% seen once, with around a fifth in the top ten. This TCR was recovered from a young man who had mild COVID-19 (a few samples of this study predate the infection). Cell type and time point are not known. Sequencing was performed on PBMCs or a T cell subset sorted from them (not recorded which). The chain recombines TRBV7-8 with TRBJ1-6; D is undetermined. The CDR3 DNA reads TGTGCCAGCAGCCCCTCGAGCTCCTATAATTCACCCCTCCACTTT. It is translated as CASSPSSSYNSPLHF.